The rows below give T cell receptor beta chains drawn from one sample of a study of blood T cell repertoires in COVID-19. Sequencing used immunoSEQ multiplex PCR; TCRdb keeps in-frame clones, though not all of them. Of about 370,000 clones in the sample, more than 80% were seen once. Sequenced: PBMCs or T cells enriched from blood (not recorded which). These receptors all come from a man between 18 and 35 years old who had recovered from COVID-19. Each CDR3 is given with its conserved first and last residue.

TRBV27	TRBJ1-2	CASSPGAAGGYTF
TRBV19	TRBJ2-3	CASSSIAGGFIDTQYF
TRBV11-2	TRBJ1-1	CASSLGRRAFF
TRBV5-6	TRBJ1-6	CASSLPGSGGSPLHF
TRBV3-1/TRBV3-2	TRBJ2-1	CASSQRPGLRTEQFF
TRBV19	TRBJ1-2	CASRTTGINYGYTF
TRBV9	TRBJ2-1	CASSRTSGSKNEQFF
TRBV15	TRBJ1-5	CATSRGGQGTYNQPQHF
TRBV15	TRBJ1-1	CATEGWGEGTEAFF
TRBV6-6	TRBJ2-1	CASSYSLYNEQFF
TRBV28	TRBJ1-4	CASSGPGQGAGEKLFF
TRBV3-1/TRBV3-2	TRBJ1-2	CASRTAGTEHGGYTF
TRBV19	TRBJ2-5	CASSITGGQETQYF
TRBV25-1	TRBJ2-1	CATAGLESYNEQFF
TRBV18	TRBJ1-1	CASSPMQDTEAFF
TRBV12-5	TRBJ2-7	CASGLPRGLAGGNSYEQYF
TRBV5-1	TRBJ1-2	CASSLSLADMGYTF
TRBV3-1/TRBV3-2	TRBJ1-1	CASSPRGANTEAFF
TRBV28	TRBJ1-5	CASSPSAGNLEPQHF
TRBV3-1/TRBV3-2	TRBJ1-2	CASSQVLRGARGYTF
TRBV7-9	TRBJ1-2	CASSPRTGGLEGYTF
TRBV18	TRBJ1-2	CASSETEGNYGYTF
TRBV5-4	TRBJ2-7	CASSLDRTYEQYF
TRBV12-2	TRBJ1-6	CASRLFSVPSSYNSPLHF
TRBV7-2	TRBJ2-5	CASSLDARTKTQYF
TRBV6-5	TRBJ2-7	CASSYGTAGYEQYF
TRBV18	TRBJ2-7	CASSPQPSGTRTYEQYF
TRBV7-3	TRBJ2-2	CASSFGRDGIGELFF
TRBV4-1	TRBJ1-6	CASSQLDNYNSPLHF
TRBV14	TRBJ1-4	CASSQSGGWATNEKLFF
TRBV6-1	TRBJ1-5	CASSDPTRVYQPQHF